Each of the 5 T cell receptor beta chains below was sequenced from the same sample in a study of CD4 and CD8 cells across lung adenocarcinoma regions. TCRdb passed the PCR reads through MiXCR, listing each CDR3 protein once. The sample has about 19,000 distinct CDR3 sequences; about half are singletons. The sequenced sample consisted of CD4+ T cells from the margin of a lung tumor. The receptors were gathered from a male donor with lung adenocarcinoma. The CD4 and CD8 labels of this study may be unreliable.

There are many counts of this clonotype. DNA for the CDR3: TGTGCCAGCAGTTCTGGGCGTCTAGCGGGACCCAATGAGCAGTTCTTC. Translating it yields CASSSGRLAGPNEQFF. The chain joins TRBV27 to TRBJ2-1, with TRBD2 matching 9 bases. V trimming: 4 bases; J trimming: 6 bases; junction bases outside the gene matches: 10. The CDR3 contains 16 residues. From germline, CDR1 is MNHEY and CDR2 SMNVEV (reference sequence).

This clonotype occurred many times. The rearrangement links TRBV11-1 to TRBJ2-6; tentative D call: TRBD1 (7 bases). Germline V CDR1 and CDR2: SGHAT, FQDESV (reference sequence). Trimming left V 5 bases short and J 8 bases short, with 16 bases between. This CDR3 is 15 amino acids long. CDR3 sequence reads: CASSPGRGESNVLTF. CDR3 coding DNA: TGTGCCAGCAGCCCGGGCAGGGGGGAATCCAACGTCCTGACTTTC.

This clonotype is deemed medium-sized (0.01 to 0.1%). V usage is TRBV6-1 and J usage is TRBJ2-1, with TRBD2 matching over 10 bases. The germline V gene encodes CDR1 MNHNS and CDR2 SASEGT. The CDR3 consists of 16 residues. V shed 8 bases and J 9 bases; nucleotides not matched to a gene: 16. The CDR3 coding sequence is TGTGCCAGCGCCGGGGGTTGGGGAGCGGGAGGGATTGAGCAGTTCTTC. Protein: CASAGGWGAGGIEQFF.

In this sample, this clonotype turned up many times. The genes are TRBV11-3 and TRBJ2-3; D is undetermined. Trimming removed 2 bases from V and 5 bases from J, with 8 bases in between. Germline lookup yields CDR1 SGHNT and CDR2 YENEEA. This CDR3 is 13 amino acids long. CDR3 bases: TGTGCCAGCAGCTTACTTTACGGAGATACGCAGTATTTT. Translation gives CASSLLYGDTQYF.

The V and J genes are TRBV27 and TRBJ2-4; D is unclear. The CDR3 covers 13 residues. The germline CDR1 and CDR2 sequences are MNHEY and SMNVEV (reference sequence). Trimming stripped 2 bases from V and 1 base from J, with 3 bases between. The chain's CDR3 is CASSLQAKNIQYF. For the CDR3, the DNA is TGTGCCAGCAGTTTACAGGCCAAAAACATTCAGTACTTC.